The 3 T cell receptor beta chains in this list originate from one sample, sequenced in a study of response to subunit inactivated influenza vaccine. TCRdb processed the RT-PCR reads anew with MiXCR; each CDR3 protein has one entry. Here the sample spans 430,000 or so distinct CDR3 sequences, approximately 11% being singletons. The material was PBMCs from blood, obtained roughly 47 days after vaccination. The receptors here all came from a man aged 45 to 65 who received an inactivated influenza vaccine.

The V gene is TRBV4-2, the J gene TRBJ2-7; D is uncertain. This CDR3 has 14 residues. V lost 10 bases and J lost 7, with 23 bases in between. Germline CDR1 and CDR2: LGHNA and YNFKEQ. The DNA of the CDR3 is TGTGCCATGAGCCCCGGGCTCCTCTGCTGGGAGCAGTACTTC. Protein product: CAMSPGLLCWEQYF.

The chain recombines TRBV3-1 with TRBJ2-2; D perhaps matches TRBD2 (6 bases). The germline gives CDR1 LGHDT, CDR2 YNNKEL (reference sequence). V was clipped by 1 base and J by 8 bases, with 11 bases between them. The CDR3 is 14 residues long. CDR3 sequence: CASSQVLAQGELFF. CDR3 DNA: TGTGCCAGCAGCCAAGTACTAGCCCAAGGGGAGCTGTTTTTT. Combining the CDR3 with reference TRBV3-1 and TRBJ2-2 gives the whole variable domain DTAVSQTPKYLVTQMGNDKSIKCEQNLGHDTMYWYKQDSKKFLKIMFSYNNKELIINETVPNRFSPKSPDKAHLNLHINSLELGDSAVYFCASSQVLAQGELFFGEGSRLTVL.

This chain links TRBV24-1 with TRBJ1-2; tentative D call: TRBD1 (6 bases). The germline V and J ends were trimmed by 3 bases and 4 bases, with 11 bases remaining between them. This CDR3 has 14 residues. Germline CDR1 is KGHDR and CDR2 is SFDVKD. This chain's CDR3 is CATSDGGRFYGYTF. CDR3 nucleotide sequence: TGTGCCACCAGTGATGGGGGCAGGTTCTATGGCTACACCTTC.